The clone carrying this TCR beta chain was found many times. Its target is not known. The CDR3 extends over 13 amino acids. Per germline, CDR1 SQVTM and CDR2 ANQGSEA. V lost 6 bases to trimming and J lost 1 base, with 13 bases between them. Individually, cDNA molecules had unique molecular identifiers attached to them. TCRdb re-called the 5' RACE reads through MiXCR, storing one row per CDR3 protein. The sample comprises 53,000 or so distinct CDR3 sequences, approximately 7.6% of which are singletons, and 5.8% rests with the top ten. The data derive from a study of early T cells in non-severe SARS-CoV-2 infection. Study-level findings and limits: Private and CD4 specificities were missed by VDJdb matching, skewed to anti-spike CD8.

Sequenced material: whole blood. The chain uses TRBV29-1 and TRBJ2-7; D is unresolved. This sequence originates from an adult who was a healthcare worker with PCR-confirmed SARS-CoV-2 infection or an uninfected control (not recorded which). CDR3 DNA sequence: TGCAGCGTGGGTGGGCTGGCTTCCTACGAGCAGTACTTC. Translation: CSVGGLASYEQYF.